The clone carrying this T cell receptor beta chain has a single count. As yet, its antigen is unknown. A second roughly 6 to 12 cycle PCR used barcoded and J-beta primers. TCRdb used MiXCR to reprocess the 5' RACE reads, holding one entry per CDR3 protein. The top ten hold 20% to 25% of the sample, which has fewer than 700,000 distinct CDR3 sequences, around 50% seen once. The CDR3 has 13 amino acids. The germline V gene has CDR1 SGHTA and CDR2 FQGNSA. V lost 4 bases to trimming and J lost 11 bases, with 14 bases between them. The data originate from a study of blood T cells in healthy people across ages. Study-wide context: Template-switching capture recovered about one barcoded beta molecule per two T cells. Notes on the study in general: Without sorted subsets, naive and antigen-experienced compartments could not be conclusively compared.

The J gene is TRBJ1-4, the V gene TRBV7-2; D remains ambiguous. The sequence derives from an elderly man in good health. The sequenced sample was blood. The CDR3 DNA is TGTGCCAGCAGCTCCCAGGTTTCATGGAAACTGTTTTTT. Its translation is CASSSQVSWKLFF.